These 6 T cell receptor beta chains were sequenced from one sample in a study of blood T cell repertoires in COVID-19. Profiled with immunoSEQ multiplex PCR; TCRdb holds only in-frame clones, not every one. This sample has 200,000 to 250,000 clones, with roughly 85% found just once. The sequencing input was peripheral blood. Receptor source: a woman in her 70s with COVID-19, enrolled during active disease.

This chain links TRBV15 with TRBJ2-1; 11 nucleotides match TRBD1. The CDR3 runs 15 residues. The germline V gene has CDR1 LNHNV and CDR2 YYDKDF (reference sequence). V dropped 0 bases and J dropped 9; count of bases not matched to a gene: 4. In DNA form, the CDR3 reads TGTGCCACCAGCAGAGAGAGGACAGGGGGCCGTGAGCAGTTCTTC. It translates to CATSRERTGGREQFF.

The chain couples TRBV5-6 to TRBJ1-1; TRBD1 aligns across 12 bases. Germline CDR1 is SGHDT and CDR2 is YYEEEE. This CDR3 comprises 13 residues. V dropped 2 bases and J dropped 8; count of bases not matched to a gene: 1. The CDR3 sequence is CASSFGTGGEAFF. The CDR3 bases are TGTGCCAGCAGCTTTGGGACAGGGGGCGAAGCTTTCTTT.

This chain joins TRBV2 and TRBJ1-3, with D hard to call. This CDR3 comprises 15 residues. Germline V gene data show CDR1 as SNHLY and CDR2 as FYNNEI. V lost 4 bases and J lost 2, with 12 bases in between. As DNA, the CDR3 is TGTGCCAGCAGTGCCCCTGGGCAGGCTGGAAACACCATATATTTT. Protein: CASSAPGQAGNTIYF.

This rearrangement joins TRBV5-1 to TRBJ1-1; D call uncertain. CDR1 and CDR2 from the germline V gene are SGHRS and YFSETQ. V was trimmed by 0 bases and J by 0 bases, leaving 9 bases between them. This CDR3 region has 15 residues. CDR3 loop: CASSLGATMNTEAFF. The CDR3 nucleotides read TGCGCCAGCAGCTTGGGGGCGACAATGAACACTGAAGCTTTCTTT.

The chain carries TRBV29-1 and TRBJ1-1; the match to TRBD1 covers 7 bases. Germline CDR1 is SQVTM and CDR2 is ANQGSEA. V lost 2 bases and J lost 4; bases outside the gene matches: 4. The CDR3 extends over 13 amino acids. The CDR3 loop is CSVERDSSTEAFF. For the CDR3, the DNA is TGCAGCGTTGAACGGGACAGTTCCACTGAAGCTTTCTTT.

The chain uses TRBV5-1 and TRBJ1-2, with TRBD1 identical over 9 bases. The CDR3 consists of 14 residues. Germline values: CDR1 SGHRS, CDR2 YFSETQ. The V and J ends lost 4 bases and 7 bases, in that order; junction bases with no gene match: 8. CDR3 region: CASSPRDRVSGYTF. CDR3 nucleotide sequence: TGCGCCAGCAGCCCCCGGGACAGGGTTTCTGGCTACACCTTC.